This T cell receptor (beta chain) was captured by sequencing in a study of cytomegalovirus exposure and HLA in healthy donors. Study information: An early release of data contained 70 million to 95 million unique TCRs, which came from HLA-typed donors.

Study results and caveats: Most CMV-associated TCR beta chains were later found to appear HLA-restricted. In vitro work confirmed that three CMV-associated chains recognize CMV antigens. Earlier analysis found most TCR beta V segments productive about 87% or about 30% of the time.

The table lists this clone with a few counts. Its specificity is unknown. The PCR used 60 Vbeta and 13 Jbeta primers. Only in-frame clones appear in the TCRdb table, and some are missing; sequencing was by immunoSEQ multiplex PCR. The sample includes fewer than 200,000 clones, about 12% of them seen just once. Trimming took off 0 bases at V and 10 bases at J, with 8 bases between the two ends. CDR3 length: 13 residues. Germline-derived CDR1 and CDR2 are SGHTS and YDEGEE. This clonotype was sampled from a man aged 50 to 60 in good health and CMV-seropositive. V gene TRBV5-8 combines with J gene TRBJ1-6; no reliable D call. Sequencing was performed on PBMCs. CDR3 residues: CASSLDSYSPLHF. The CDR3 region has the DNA TGTGCCAGCAGCTTGGACAGCTACTCACCCCTCCACTTT.